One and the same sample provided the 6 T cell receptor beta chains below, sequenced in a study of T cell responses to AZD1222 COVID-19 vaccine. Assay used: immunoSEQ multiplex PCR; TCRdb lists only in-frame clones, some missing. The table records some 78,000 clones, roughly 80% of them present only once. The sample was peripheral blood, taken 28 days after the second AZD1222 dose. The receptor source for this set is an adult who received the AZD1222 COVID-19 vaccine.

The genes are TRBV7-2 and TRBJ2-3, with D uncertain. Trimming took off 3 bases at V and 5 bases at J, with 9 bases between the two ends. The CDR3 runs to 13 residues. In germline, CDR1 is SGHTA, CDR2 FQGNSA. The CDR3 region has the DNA TGTGCCAGCAGCTTTACGTTTGGAGATACGCAGTATTTT. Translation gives CASSFTFGDTQYF.

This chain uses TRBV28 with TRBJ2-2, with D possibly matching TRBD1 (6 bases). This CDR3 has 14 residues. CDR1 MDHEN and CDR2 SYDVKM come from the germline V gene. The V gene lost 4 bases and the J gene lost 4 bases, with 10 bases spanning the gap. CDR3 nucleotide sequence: TGTGCCAGCAGTTCACAGGGCTTCACCGGGGAGCTGTTTTTT. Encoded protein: CASSSQGFTGELFF.

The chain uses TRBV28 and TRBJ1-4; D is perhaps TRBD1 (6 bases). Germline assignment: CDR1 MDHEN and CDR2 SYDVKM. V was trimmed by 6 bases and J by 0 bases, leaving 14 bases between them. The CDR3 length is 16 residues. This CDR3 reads CASSLRGAATNEKLFF. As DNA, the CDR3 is TGTGCCAGCAGCCTTAGGGGGGCAGCAACTAATGAAAAACTGTTTTTT.

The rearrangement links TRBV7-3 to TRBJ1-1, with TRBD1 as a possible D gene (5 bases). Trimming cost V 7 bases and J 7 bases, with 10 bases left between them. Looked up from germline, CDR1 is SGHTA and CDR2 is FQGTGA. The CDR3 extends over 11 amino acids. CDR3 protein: CASTGHLEAFF. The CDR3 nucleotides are TGTGCCAGCACTGGACACCTTGAAGCTTTCTTT.

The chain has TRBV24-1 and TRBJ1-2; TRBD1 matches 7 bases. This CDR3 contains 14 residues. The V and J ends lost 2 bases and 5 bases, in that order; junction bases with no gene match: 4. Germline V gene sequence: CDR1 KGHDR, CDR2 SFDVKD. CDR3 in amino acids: CATSDSWDSYGYTF. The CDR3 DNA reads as TGTGCCACCAGTGATTCCTGGGACAGTTATGGCTACACCTTC.

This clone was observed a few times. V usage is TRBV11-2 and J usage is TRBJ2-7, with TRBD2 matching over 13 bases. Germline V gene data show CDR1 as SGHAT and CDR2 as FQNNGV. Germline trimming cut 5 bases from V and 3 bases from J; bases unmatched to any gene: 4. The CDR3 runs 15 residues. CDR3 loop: CASSPRTSGSYEQYF. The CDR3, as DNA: TGTGCCAGCAGCCCGCGGACTAGCGGGAGCTACGAGCAGTACTTC. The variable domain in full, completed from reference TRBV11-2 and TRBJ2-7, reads EAGVAQSPRYKIIEKRQSVAFWCNPISGHATLYWYQQILGQGPKLLIQFQNNGVVDDSQLPKDRFSAERLKGVDSTLKIQPAKLEDSAVYLCASSPRTSGSYEQYFGPGTRLTVT.